Listed here are 5 T cell receptor beta chains from one sample, sequenced in a study of Graves' ophthalmopathy and Graves' hyperthyroidism (dated by TCRdb to between 2017 and 2018). The reads were generated on an Illumina HiSeq 2000. TCR beta CDR3 regions were amplified from RNA transcripts for repertoire sequencing. The first round of RT-PCR was done with HTBI primers and the Qiagen OneStep RT-PCR kit, and was followed by a second round of multiplex PCR, then size selection and purification. TCRdb reanalyzed the raw reads on its own, using fastp at Q25 for trimming and MiXCR for clone calling, and kept in-frame beta chains. Every distinct CDR3 protein forms one entry, paired with its most common genes and DNA. The sample includes approximately 640,000 distinct CDR3 sequences, with under 50% observed a single time. Jointly, the top ten make up more than 2.5% of the sample. The sequenced sample consisted of peripheral blood. The receptors shown here come from an adult man with Graves' ophthalmopathy.

This clonotype was picked up many times. The chain carries TRBV14 and TRBJ1-2; possibly TRBD1 for D (5 bases). CDR1 and CDR2 (germline): SGHDN, FVKESK. The V end lost 0 bases, the J end lost 7 bases, and 12 bases lay between the germline ends. There are 14 residues in the CDR3. CDR3 region: CASSQDRRGGGYTF. The CDR3 coding sequence is TGTGCCAGCAGCCAAGATCGAAGGGGTGGTGGCTACACCTTC.

Many counts were recorded for this clonotype. This chain connects TRBV10-2 to TRBJ1-6; D remains unclear. V lost 0 bases to trimming and J lost 9 bases, with 6 bases between them. Germline V gene lookup returns CDR1 WSHSY and CDR2 SAAADI. CDR3 length: 13 residues. This CDR3 is CASSESGVSPLHF. The CDR3 DNA reads TGCGCCAGCAGTGAGTCCGGGGTTTCACCCCTCCACTTT.

The rearrangement uses TRBV4-2 and TRBJ2-7; perhaps TRBD2 as D (5 bases). The length of the CDR3 is 14 residues. The V end was cut by 2 bases, the J end by 2 bases, with 10 bases between. Germline CDR1 LGHNA, CDR2 YNFKEQ. The CDR3 DNA follows: TGTGCCAGCAGCCAAAGCGGCGGAGCCTACGAGCAGTACTTC. It yields the protein CASSQSGGAYEQYF.

At least ten counts were recorded for this clonotype. This chain uses TRBV29-1 with TRBJ1-2; D uncertain. The CDR3 has 12 residues. V lost 7 bases, J lost 2 bases, and 11 bases lay in between. Germline V gene sequence: CDR1 SQVTM, CDR2 ANQGSEA. In DNA, the CDR3 is TGCAGCGCATCCGGGCAAAACTATGGCTACACCTTC. Protein sequence: CSASGQNYGYTF.

This clonotype has ten or more counts. The J gene is TRBJ1-6, the V gene TRBV5-1; maybe TRBD1 (5 bases). V was shortened by 0 bases and J by 10 bases, with 17 bases between the two germline ends. Germline CDR1 reads SGHRS; CDR2 reads YFSETQ. CDR3 length: 16 residues. CDR3 protein: CASSLAGPALGSPLHF. The CDR3 DNA sequence: TGCGCCAGCAGCTTGGCAGGGCCCGCACTAGGATCACCCCTCCACTTT.